The 30 T cell receptor beta chains presented below share a single source sample, sequenced in a study of Ad26.COV2.S vaccination and SARS-CoV-2 variants. Treatment meaning: 19 received Ad26.COV2.S at low or high dose, single or two shots; roughly five received placebo; per-sample allocation not given. Material that was analyzed had been drawn on day 63 after the first vaccine or placebo injection. Assay used: immunoSEQ multiplex PCR; TCRdb lists only in-frame clones, some missing. Of some 480,000 clones detected, around 85% appear once; the ten largest clones hold about 13%. This specimen was peripheral blood, taken in a trial of Ad26.COV2.S vaccine versus placebo. These receptors were collected from a person between 18 and 65 years old who received the Ad26.COV2.S COVID-19 vaccine or a placebo.

This clone was seen just once. CDR3 sequence: CASSPPLWERETQYF. The CDR3 nucleotides read TGTGCCAGCAGCCCCCCATTGTGGGAGAGGGAGACCCAGTACTTC. The rearrangement uses TRBV28 and TRBJ2-5; maybe TRBD2 (5 bases). V lost 6 bases and J 5 bases, leaving 19 bases between the germline ends. Looked up from germline, CDR1 is MDHEN and CDR2 is SYDVKM. CDR3 length: 15 residues.

This sequence joins TRBV28 and TRBJ2-7; 9 bases match TRBD1. Germline CDR1 reads MDHEN; CDR2 reads SYDVKM. Germline trimming cut 6 bases from V and 4 bases from J; bases unmatched to any gene: 10. CDR3 length: 15 residues. CDR3 loop: CASSHTGTGLYEQYF. CDR3 in DNA: TGTGCCAGCAGCCACACCGGGACAGGGCTGTACGAGCAGTACTTC.

This chain uses TRBV12-2 with TRBJ1-5. TRBV12-2 constitutes a pseudogene. There are 14 residues in the CDR3. This chain's CDR3 is CASRSPRNNQPQHF. In DNA, the CDR3 is TGTGCAAGTCGCTCCCCGAGGAACAATCAGCCCCAGCATTTT.

The chain links TRBV11-2 to TRBJ2-2; TRBD2 agrees at 7 bases. V dropped 8 bases and J dropped 4; count of bases not matched to a gene: 4. The CDR3 extends over 13 amino acids. Germline lookup yields CDR1 SGHAT and CDR2 FQNNGV. Here the CDR3 DNA reads TGTGCCAGCTGGGGGGGTGGCACCGGGGAGCTGTTTTTT. It codes for CASWGGGTGELFF. Full variable domain (rest looked up from reference TRBV11-2 and TRBJ2-2): EAGVAQSPRYKIIEKRQSVAFWCNPISGHATLYWYQQILGQGPKLLIQFQNNGVVDDSQLPKDRFSAERLKGVDSTLKIQPAKLEDSAVYLCASWGGGTGELFFGEGSRLTVL.

In DNA, the CDR3 is TGTGCCATCAGTCCGGAGCCTAACTATGGCTACACCTTC. Translation: CAISPEPNYGYTF. The V call is TRBV10-3, the J call TRBJ1-2, with D uncertain. The CDR3 is 13 residues long. Trimming stripped 5 bases from V and 0 bases from J, with 7 bases between. Germline loops: CDR1 ENHRY, CDR2 SYGVKD.

This CDR3 reads CASSPRPSGSTDTQYF. The CDR3 nucleotides read TGTGCCAGCTCGCCAAGACCCAGCGGGAGCACAGATACGCAGTATTTT. This chain joins TRBV18 and TRBJ2-3, with D maybe TRBD2 (6 bases). V was pared by 6 bases and J by 0 bases, with 16 bases between. CDR3 size: 16 residues. The germline gives CDR1 KGHSH, CDR2 LQKENI. Combining the CDR3 with reference TRBV18 and TRBJ2-3 gives the whole variable domain NAGVMQNPRHLVRRRGQEARLRCSPMKGHSHVYWYRQLPEEGLKFMVYLQKENIIDESGMPKERFSAEFPKEGPSILRIQQVVRGDSAAYFCASSPRPSGSTDTQYFGPGTRLTVL.

The gene calls are TRBV2 and TRBJ2-1; a weak D match, TRBD2 (7 bases). Trimming removed 7 bases from V and 10 bases from J, with 17 bases in between. The germline V gene encodes CDR1 SNHLY and CDR2 FYNNEI. The CDR3 is 13 amino acids. This CDR3 reads CASISPGGREQFF. Written as DNA, the CDR3 is TGTGCCAGCATCTCACCGGGGGGCAGAGAGCAGTTCTTC.

This chain uses TRBV9 with TRBJ1-2; D gene unclear. Germline CDR1 and CDR2: SGDLS and YYNGEE. CDR3 length: 14 amino acids. With 0 bases removed from V and 3 bases from J, the gap between germline ends came to 9 bases. The CDR3 region is CASSVDEADYGYTF. DNA for the CDR3: TGTGCCAGCAGCGTAGACGAGGCAGACTATGGCTACACCTTC.

V usage is TRBV7-9 and J usage is TRBJ2-1, with D unresolved. The ends were cut back, 5 bases at V and 7 bases at J, with 9 bases in the middle. This CDR3 spans 12 amino acids. Germline-derived CDR1 and CDR2 are SEHNR and FQNEAQ (reference sequence). The CDR3 spells CASSPGGNEQFF. CDR3 DNA sequence: TGTGCCAGCAGCCCAGGTGGGAATGAGCAGTTCTTC.

This clone has more than one count but fewer than ten. This chain links TRBV7-3 with TRBJ2-7; the D is unclear. The V gene lost 0 bases and the J gene lost 4 bases, with 13 bases spanning the gap. The CDR3 runs 15 residues. CDR1 and CDR2 from the germline V gene are SGHTA and FQGTGA. In nucleotides, the CDR3 is TGTGCCAGCAGCTTAACTCCCGGGCTGCTATACGAGCAGTACTTC. This gives the protein CASSLTPGLLYEQYF.

The chain carries TRBV28 and TRBJ1-2; D is uncertain. Deletions cut 2 bases from V and 7 bases from J, with 11 bases between. In germline, CDR1 is MDHEN, CDR2 SYDVKM. There are 13 residues in the CDR3. CDR3 in amino acids: CASSLVGSRGYTF. The CDR3 DNA is TGTGCCAGCAGTTTAGTAGGGAGTCGTGGCTACACCTTC.

The genes are TRBV5-4 and TRBJ2-2; tentatively, D is TRBD2 (5 bases). Looked up from germline, CDR1 is SGHNT and CDR2 is YYREEE (reference sequence). The CDR3 is made up of 15 amino acids. Trimming took 3 bases from V and 3 from J, leaving 12 bases between them. CDR3 bases: TGTGCCAGCAGCTCCGGCGGGCCCTACACCGGGGAGCTGTTTTTT. Translation gives CASSSGGPYTGELFF.

V usage is TRBV28 and J usage is TRBJ1-1, with a weak D call TRBD1 (6 bases). CDR3 length: 13 residues. Trimming took off 10 bases at V and 4 bases at J, with 16 bases between the two ends. The germline gives CDR1 MDHEN, CDR2 SYDVKM. As DNA, the CDR3 is TGTGCCACAAACCGGGGGGCTAGCACTGAAGCTTTCTTT. Its translation is CATNRGASTEAFF.

This chain joins TRBV16 and TRBJ1-2, with 7 bases aligning to TRBD1. Germline assignment: CDR1 KGHSY and CDR2 FQNENV. Trimming at V came to 2 bases and at J to 8 bases, leaving 8 bases not matched to a gene. The CDR3 consists of 14 residues. This CDR3 is CASSQTTGLGGYTF. CDR3 nucleotides: TGTGCCAGCAGCCAAACGACAGGGCTTGGGGGCTACACCTTC.

CDR3 region: CASSVAGLHYNEQFF. The CDR3 nucleotides read TGTGCCAGCAGCGTAGCAGGGCTCCACTACAATGAGCAGTTCTTC. V is TRBV9 and J is TRBJ2-1, with D perhaps matching TRBD1 (5 bases). The germline V and J ends were trimmed by 0 bases and 3 bases, with 10 bases remaining between them. CDR1 is SGDLS and CDR2 is YYNGEE in the germline V gene. The CDR3 sequence is 15 residues long. Together with reference TRBV9 and TRBJ2-1, the CDR3 gives the full variable domain: DSGVTQTPKHLITATGQRVTLRCSPRSGDLSVYWYQQSLDQGLQFLIQYYNGEERAKGNILERFSAQQFPDLHSELNLSSLELGDSALYFCASSVAGLHYNEQFFGPGTRLTVL.

Many counts were recorded for this clone. DNA for the CDR3: TGTGCCAGCAATGAGGTCCATGGGTTGTTTGGAGCTTTCTTT. Translating gives CASNEVHGLFGAFF. The chain employs TRBV2 and TRBJ1-1; D gene ambiguous. Germline V gene data show CDR1 as SNHLY and CDR2 as FYNNEI. The CDR3 spans 14 residues. V was cut by 7 bases and J by 10 bases, with 22 bases left in between.

This clone was recorded once. The chain couples TRBV2 to TRBJ2-3; D unclear. The germline V gene encodes CDR1 SNHLY and CDR2 FYNNEI. V lost 6 bases, J lost 4 bases, and 8 bases lay in between. This CDR3 is built from 12 residues. This CDR3 is CASSWTPDTQYF. CDR3 nucleotide sequence: TGTGCCAGCAGCTGGACCCCAGATACGCAGTATTTT.

The V and J genes are TRBV28 and TRBJ2-2, with D possibly being TRBD2 (6 bases). V was pared by 8 bases and J by 2 bases, with 15 bases between. Looked up from germline, CDR1 is MDHEN and CDR2 is SYDVKM. This CDR3 comprises 15 residues. The CDR3 loop is CASSPPGLNTGELFF. The CDR3, as DNA: TGTGCCAGCTCTCCCCCGGGACTTAACACCGGGGAGCTGTTTTTT.

The CDR3 region is CASSASYKAFF. CDR3 DNA: TGTGCCAGCAGCGCCTCCTATAAAGCTTTCTTT. This chain connects TRBV11-2 to TRBJ1-1; D gene ambiguous. Germline CDR1 SGHAT, CDR2 FQNNGV. The V end lost 5 bases, the J end lost 9 bases, and 10 bases lay between the germline ends. The CDR3 loop spans 11 amino acids.

The chain uses TRBV9 and TRBJ2-3, with a possible D match to TRBD1 (5 bases). The CDR3 is 16 amino acids. Germline CDR1 is SGDLS and CDR2 is YYNGEE. V gave up 0 bases and J gave up 0 bases, with 11 bases separating them. CDR3 DNA: TGTGCCAGCAGCGTAGGGGGCAGCTCTAGCACAGATACGCAGTATTTT. Translated, it gives CASSVGGSSSTDTQYF.

The gene calls are TRBV4-3 and TRBJ1-5, with D uncertain. The V end lost 0 bases, the J end lost 6 bases, and 15 bases lay between the germline ends. Germline lookup yields CDR1 LGHNA and CDR2 YSLEER. The CDR3 has 16 residues. The CDR3 sequence is CASSQDLSQSGQPQHF. For the CDR3, the DNA is TGCGCCAGCAGCCAAGATCTGTCTCAATCCGGTCAGCCCCAGCATTTT.

With regard to this clone: The junction departs from germline at one end; a sequencing error may be responsible. The V call is TRBV7-7, the J call TRBJ2-7, with a possible D match to TRBD1 (6 bases). The germline CDR1 and CDR2 sequences are SSHAT and FNYEAQ (reference sequence). The CDR3 runs 16 residues. This CDR3 reads CASSPILGARPYEQYF. In DNA form, the CDR3 reads TGTGCTAGCAGCCCCATATTGGGGGCCCGGCCCTACGAGCAGTACTTC.

The rearrangement uses TRBV5-4 and TRBJ2-2; D gene unclear. Germline-derived CDR1 and CDR2 are SGHNT and YYREEE (reference sequence). Trimming removed 1 base from V and 9 bases from J, with 10 bases in between. This CDR3 is 13 amino acids long. The CDR3, as DNA: TGTGCCAGCAGCTTGATACCGACCCGGGAGCTGTTTTTT. Translated, it gives CASSLIPTRELFF.

The chain employs TRBV11-1 and TRBJ2-4; D is undetermined. The germline V and J ends were trimmed by 5 bases and 0 bases, with 5 bases remaining between them. This CDR3 has 13 amino acids. CDR1 and CDR2 (germline): SGHAT, FQDESV (reference sequence). CDR3 sequence reads: CASSGTAKNIQYF. As DNA, the CDR3 is TGTGCCAGCAGCGGTACAGCCAAAAACATTCAGTACTTC.

Only one count was recorded for this clone. The chain links TRBV6-2 or TRBV6-3 to TRBJ2-1; 7 bases align to TRBD2. Per the germline V gene, CDR1 is MNHEY and CDR2 is SVGEGT. CDR3 length: 13 residues. Germline trimming cut 0 bases from V and 10 bases from J; bases unmatched to any gene: 3. The DNA for the CDR3 is TGTGCCAGCAGTTACTCGAGCGGGATGGAGCAGTTCTTC. This translates into CASSYSSGMEQFF.

The genes are TRBV29-1 and TRBJ2-1; 16 nucleotides line up with TRBD2. CDR3 size: 19 residues. CDR1 is SQVTM, CDR2 ANQGSEA, per germline. J was trimmed by 2 bases and V by 4 bases; bases with no gene match: 11. The CDR3: CSVGSPGTSGRVPYNEQFF. In nucleotides, the CDR3 is TGCAGCGTTGGGTCACCCGGGACTAGCGGGAGGGTTCCCTACAATGAGCAGTTCTTC.

The chain has TRBV27 and TRBJ1-2; D might be TRBD1 (5 bases). V lost 5 bases and J 3 bases, leaving 16 bases between the germline ends. This CDR3 is 15 amino acids long. Germline CDR1 MNHEY, CDR2 SMNVEV (reference sequence). The CDR3 is CASSLALGGDYGYTF. The CDR3 bases are TGTGCCAGCAGTCTGGCCCTGGGGGGAGACTATGGCTACACCTTC.

The chain links TRBV7-6 to TRBJ1-4; 9 bases match TRBD1. The CDR3 sequence is 15 residues long. Germline CDR1 SGHVS, CDR2 FNYEAQ. V lost 4 bases to trimming and J lost 7 bases; unmatched junction nucleotides: 7. The CDR3 spells CASSSTGGASEKLFF. CDR3 bases: TGTGCCAGCAGCTCTACAGGGGGCGCGAGTGAAAAACTGTTTTTT.

The chain combines TRBV19 with TRBJ2-1, with 8 bases identical to TRBD2. J was trimmed by 5 bases and V by 1 base; bases with no gene match: 1. CDR1 and CDR2 (germline): LNHDA, SQIVND (reference sequence). The CDR3 length is 14 residues. DNA for the CDR3: TGTGCCAGTAGTATAGCGGGAGGGAACAATGAGCAGTTCTTC. Translation gives CASSIAGGNNEQFF. The full variable domain, with the rest looked up from reference TRBV19 and TRBJ2-1, is DGGITQSPKYLFRKEGQNVTLSCEQNLNHDAMYWYRQDPGQGLRLIYYSQIVNDFQKGDIAEGYSVSREKKESFPLTVTSAQKNPTAFYLCASSIAGGNNEQFFGPGTRLTVL.

Only a few counts were recorded for this clone. This sequence joins TRBV24-1 and TRBJ2-1; 10 nucleotides match TRBD1. After removal of 0 bases from V and 6 bases from J, the junction contained 4 bases not matched to a gene. The CDR3 has 16 amino acids. The germline CDR1 and CDR2 sequences are KGHDR and SFDVKD. The CDR3 nucleotides are TGTGCCACCAGTGATTTGGCGGGACAGGGGTTCAATGAGCAGTTCTTC. Translating gives CATSDLAGQGFNEQFF.